The 16 T cell receptor beta chains below all came from one sample that was sequenced in a study of cytomegalovirus exposure and HLA in healthy donors (dated 2017 in TCRdb). Libraries came from the immunoSEQ multiplex PCR assay. A mixture of 60 forward primers for TCR Vbeta segments and 13 reverse primers for TCR Jbeta segments was used in the multiplex PCR. TCRdb retrieved this table from immuneACCESS and kept in-frame rearrangements only. Not all clones are present; in checked studies, unresolved V genes account for under half, and no reason is known for the remainder. The sample table holds over 40,000 clones. The ten largest clones take up about 6.3% of the sample. The sample was PBMCs. The origin of the receptors is a man in his thirties or forties in good health and CMV-seronegative.

This chain uses TRBV29-1 with TRBJ2-7, with TRBD2 as a possible D gene (5 bases). There are 12 residues in the CDR3. CDR1 and CDR2 (germline): SQVTM, ANQGSEA. V shed 5 bases and J shed 3 bases, with 11 bases lying between them. The CDR3 loop is CSVSLASYEQYF. The CDR3 nucleotides are TGCAGCGTTTCTCTAGCCAGCTACGAGCAGTACTTC.

This chain links TRBV9 with TRBJ2-1; a possible D gene is TRBD2 (6 bases). The CDR3 has 14 residues. Germline V gene lookup returns CDR1 SGDLS and CDR2 YYNGEE. The V end lost 0 bases, the J end lost 3 bases, and 7 bases lay between the germline ends. The CDR3 nucleotides read TGTGCCAGCAGCGTAGGCGGGGTCTACAATGAGCAGTTCTTC. Translation gives CASSVGGVYNEQFF.

The chain uses TRBV14 and TRBJ1-2; TRBD1 is a possible D gene (5 bases). CDR3 length equals 13 residues. CDR1 and CDR2 from the germline V gene are SGHDN and FVKESK. V shed 4 bases and J shed 4 bases, with 10 bases lying between them. The CDR3 region is CASSPRVGYGYTF. CDR3 DNA: TGTGCCAGCAGCCCCAGGGTGGGCTATGGCTACACCTTC.

The chain couples TRBV6-6 to TRBJ2-7, with 8 bases fitting TRBD1. Germline V CDR1 and CDR2: MNHNY, SVGAGI (reference sequence). CDR3 length: 13 residues. The V and J ends lost 5 bases and 2 bases, in that order; junction bases with no gene match: 2. The CDR3 region is CASSQGQAYEQYF. The CDR3 bases are TGTGCCAGCAGTCAGGGACAGGCCTACGAGCAGTACTTC.

V and J are TRBV14 and TRBJ1-2; no clear D. Germline V gene data show CDR1 as SGHDN and CDR2 as FVKESK. The length of the CDR3 is 16 residues. Trimming stripped 6 bases from V and 0 bases from J, with 17 bases between. The CDR3: CASSSLSGNANYGYTF. The CDR3 DNA is TGTGCCAGCAGTTCACTTTCAGGAAACGCTAACTATGGCTACACCTTC.

V and J are TRBV4-3 and TRBJ2-2; D gene ambiguous. Germline-derived CDR1 and CDR2 are LGHNA and YSLEER. V lost 0 bases and J lost 7, with 9 bases in between. CDR3 length: 14 residues. CDR3 sequence: CASSQDLEFGELFF. CDR3 nucleotides: TGCGCCAGCAGCCAAGATCTAGAGTTCGGGGAGCTGTTTTTT.

The genes are TRBV5-1 and TRBJ2-1; 13 nucleotides match TRBD2. The J segment lost 10 bases and the V segment lost 2 bases, leaving 9 bases of the junction unmatched. Germline loops: CDR1 SGHRS, CDR2 YFSETQ. This CDR3 contains 16 residues. Here the CDR3 reads CASSFRLAGGQEEQFF. In nucleotides, the CDR3 is TGCGCCAGCAGCTTTAGACTAGCGGGAGGTCAAGAGGAGCAGTTCTTC.

The chain has TRBV6-6 and TRBJ1-5; D call uncertain. This CDR3 comprises 13 residues. The V gene lost 5 bases and the J gene lost 1 base, with 6 bases spanning the gap. Germline V gene sequence: CDR1 MNHNY, CDR2 SVGAGI (reference sequence). This CDR3 is CASSAGSNQPQHF. The DNA of the CDR3 is TGTGCCAGCAGTGCGGGCAGCAATCAGCCCCAGCATTTT.

V and J are TRBV2 and TRBJ2-1, with D perhaps matching TRBD2 (5 bases). The germline CDR1 and CDR2 sequences are SNHLY and FYNNEI. Trimming shortened V by 3 bases and J by 5 bases, and 14 bases separated the two germline ends. This CDR3 spans 15 amino acids. CDR3 nucleotide sequence: TGTGCCAGCAGTGACTCTAGATTCGGGAACAATGAGCAGTTCTTC. It encodes CASSDSRFGNNEQFF.

The rearrangement links TRBV15 to TRBJ2-7; TRBD1 might be the D (6 bases). The V gene's germline CDR1 is LNHNV and CDR2 YYDKDF (reference sequence). The CDR3 covers 15 residues. Trimming took 0 bases from V and 2 from J, leaving 11 bases between them. The CDR3 region has the DNA TGTGCCACCAGCAGAGAAAAGACAGGCGCCTACGAGCAGTACTTC. It is translated as CATSREKTGAYEQYF.

The chain links TRBV18 to TRBJ2-3; 13 nucleotides match TRBD2. The V gene's germline CDR1 is KGHSH and CDR2 LQKENI. Germline trimming cut 5 bases from V and 0 bases from J; bases unmatched to any gene: 5. This CDR3 is 17 amino acids long. The CDR3 region has the DNA TGTGCCAGCTCATCACTAGCGGGAGGGCCTAGCACAGATACGCAGTATTTT. Protein product: CASSSLAGGPSTDTQYF.

The gene calls are TRBV5-5 and TRBJ2-7, with 8 bases lining up with TRBD2. J lost 7 bases, V lost 5 bases, and 8 bases had no gene match. The CDR3 runs 13 residues. The germline CDR1 and CDR2 sequences are SGHKS and YYEKEE (reference sequence). This CDR3 reads CASRSAGVGEQYF. The DNA of the CDR3 is TGTGCCAGCAGGTCAGCGGGAGTAGGTGAGCAGTACTTC.

Comment on this clone: An end of the junction does not agree with germline; a read error may underlie this. The rearrangement links TRBV7-7 to TRBJ2-3, with TRBD2 matching 7 bases. Germline values: CDR1 SSHAT, CDR2 FNYEAQ (reference sequence). This CDR3 region has 16 residues. The CDR3 region has the DNA TGTGCTAGCAGCTCCGGAGCAGCGGGGAGCACAGATACGCAGTATTTT. Translation gives CASSSGAAGSTDTQYF.

The V gene is TRBV4-1, the J gene TRBJ2-7; 8 bases fit TRBD2. The CDR3 loop spans 18 amino acids. The germline CDR1 and CDR2 sequences are MGHRA and YSYEKL. V shed 2 bases and J 4 bases; nucleotides not matched to a gene: 16. CDR3: CASSQSGVAGSNGYEQYF. CDR3 in DNA: TGCGCCAGCAGCCAAAGCGGGGTAGCGGGATCAAATGGATACGAGCAGTACTTC.

The V gene is TRBV9, the J gene TRBJ1-2; 8 nucleotides match TRBD1. The CDR3 consists of 13 residues. V lost 4 bases to trimming and J lost 5 bases; unmatched junction nucleotides: 4. Germline lookup yields CDR1 SGDLS and CDR2 YYNGEE. The CDR3 DNA follows: TGTGCCAGCAGCCAGGGACAGGATTATGGCTACACCTTC. Its translation: CASSQGQDYGYTF.

The J gene is TRBJ2-7, the V gene TRBV19; 10 bases match TRBD2. CDR3 length: 13 amino acids. The V segment lost 8 bases and the J segment 0 bases; nucleotides outside the gene matches: 1. Germline V gene lookup returns CDR1 LNHDA and CDR2 SQIVND (reference sequence). CDR3 amino acids: CASLAGDSYEQYF. For the CDR3, the DNA is TGTGCCAGTCTAGCGGGGGACTCCTACGAGCAGTACTTC.